This T cell receptor beta chain came from a study of T cells in localized non-small cell lung cancer. Overall study results and limits: Uninvolved adjacent lung showed the highest T cell clonality, exceeding tumor. Detection in adjacent lung was observed for a median approximately 52 of the top 100 tumor clones. Patients showing higher blood T cell density tended to see longer overall survival. One tumor region alone was sequenced, and heterogeneity therefore remains possible.

A remark on this clone: Its antigen remains unknown. One end of the junction is discordant with germline, which a read error may explain.

The CDR3 spans 15 residues. Germline V gene sequence: CDR1 MGHDK, CDR2 SYGVNS. Assay used: immunoSEQ multiplex PCR; TCRdb lists only in-frame clones, some missing. The sample lists around 2,500 clones, about 24% occurring once. The input for sequencing was lung tumor tissue, taken before any cancer treatment. This receptor was taken from a woman aged 35 to 70 with stage II squamous cell lung carcinoma. This rearrangement joins TRBV25-1 to TRBJ1-2, with D perhaps TRBD1 (5 bases). CDR3 sequence: CASSVSGTPNYGYTF. CDR3 coding DNA: TGTGCCAGCAGTGTTTCCGGGACCCCAAACTACGGCTACACCTTC.